This T cell receptor (beta chain) emerged from a study of a mutant IDH1 vaccine in newly diagnosed glioma (dated by TCRdb to the early 2020s). Broadly, across the study: The approximately 33 treated patients were 62.5% male and roughly 40% female, with a mean age of approximately 38 years. Before enrollment, patients had received standard therapy of radiotherapy alone, temozolomide alone, or radiochemotherapy with temozolomide; most received the combination. Peripheral blood was drawn at six visits: V03 (baseline), V05, V07, V10, V12 and V13. Longitudinal TCRB deep sequencing was done for about two dozen treated patients, wherever samples were available for exploratory analyses. The paper as a whole reports these results and caveats: The authors stated that sample limitations prevented analyses of patient blood samples from being reproduced. Across multiple MHC alleles, vaccine-induced immune responses were seen in around 93% of patients. No apparent relationship was observed between pseudoprogression and alterations in the top peripheral T cell clonotypes detected by TCRB sequencing. PBMC samples for TCRB deep sequencing were selected based on availability.

Per the publication, the time point label means: baseline, week 1 (first vaccination visit). The treatment or condition label for this specimen denotes: pre-vaccination baseline after standard-of-care therapy. All donors had newly diagnosed IDH1-mutant astrocytomas of WHO grade 3 or 4 that showed loss of nuclear ATRX. The samples were drawn from NOA16, a multicentre, single-arm, open-label phase I trial in Germany that tested a mutant IDH1 peptide vaccine in humans for the first time. For immunogenicity testing, the blood drawn at visit V03 was used as the baseline sample. The DNeasy Blood and Tissue Kit was used to extract genomic DNA from EDTA blood for TCRB sequencing. Spanning cysteine to phenylalanine, the CDR3 consists of 13 amino acids. The DNA shown is the 39-base CDR3, in frame from base 1. Between the V and J ends, shortened by 2 bases and 5 bases respectively, the junction contains 7 bases. Via the germline V gene, CDR1 is MNHNS and CDR2 SASEGT.

Libraries were built with the immunoSEQ multiplex PCR assay. Rearranged TCR beta chain sequences were amplified using the hsTCRB Kit according to the manufacturer's protocol. Sequencing of TCRB libraries was carried out on an Illumina MiSeq. The source study handled its data this way. The proprietary platform of the kit vendor was used for demultiplexing, trimming and gene mapping. In TCRdb, the immuneACCESS table is reduced to in-frame sequences with V and J assigned. These tables do not hold every clone; where another copy was compared, an unresolved V gene accounts for under half, and the others remain unexplained. V, J and clone size were drawn from that table, and D and trimming were deduced from the DNA. In this sample the table shows around 82,000 clones, almost 85% of which occur a single time. The ten top clones hold 5.3% of the sample. Turning to this clone: It lacks a known antigen. No qualities accompany the bases; no much larger clone lies one base away.

This clonotype originated in a man aged 40-49 years with glioma. Some clones in this sample may be carry-over from other donors' samples. Sample: PBMCs, taken from a glioma patient treated with radiotherapy, temozolomide or both. The chain is assembled from TRBV6-1 and TRBJ1-5; there is no confident call for the D gene. The CDR3 loop reads CASSELEYQPQHF. The nucleotide sequence is TGTGCCAGCAGTGAATTGGAATATCAGCCCCAGCATTTT.